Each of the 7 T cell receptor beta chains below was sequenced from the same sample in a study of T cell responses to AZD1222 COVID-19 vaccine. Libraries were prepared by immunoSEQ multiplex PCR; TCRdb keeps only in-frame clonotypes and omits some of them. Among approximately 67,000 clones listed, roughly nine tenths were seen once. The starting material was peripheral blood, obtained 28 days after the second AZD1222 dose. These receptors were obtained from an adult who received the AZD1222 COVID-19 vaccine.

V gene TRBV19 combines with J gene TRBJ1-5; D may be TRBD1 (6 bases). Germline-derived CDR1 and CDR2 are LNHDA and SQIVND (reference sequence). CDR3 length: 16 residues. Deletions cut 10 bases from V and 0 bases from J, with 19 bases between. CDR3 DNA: TGTGCCACCCATCAGAGCAGGGGCCTTAGCAATCAGCCCCAGCATTTT. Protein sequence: CATHQSRGLSNQPQHF.

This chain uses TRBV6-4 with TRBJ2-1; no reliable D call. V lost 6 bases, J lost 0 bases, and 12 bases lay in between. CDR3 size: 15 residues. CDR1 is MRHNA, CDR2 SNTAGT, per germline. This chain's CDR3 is CASSPTHSSYNEQFF. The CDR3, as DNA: TGTGCCAGCAGCCCGACTCATAGCTCCTACAATGAGCAGTTCTTC.

CDR3 protein: CASSYGLAGVADTQYF. The CDR3 nucleotides read TGTGCCAGCAGCTACGGACTAGCGGGAGTTGCGGATACGCAGTATTTT. The rearrangement uses TRBV9 and TRBJ2-3; 13 bases line up with TRBD2. Germline CDR1 and CDR2: SGDLS and YYNGEE. This CDR3 spans 16 amino acids. Unmatched junction bases numbered 8, after V lost 4 bases and J lost 6 bases.

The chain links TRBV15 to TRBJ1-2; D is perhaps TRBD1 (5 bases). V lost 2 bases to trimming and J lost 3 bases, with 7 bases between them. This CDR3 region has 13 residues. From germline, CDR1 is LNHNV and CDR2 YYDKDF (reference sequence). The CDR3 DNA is TGTGCCACCAGCAGAAGAGGGGACTATGGCTACACCTTC. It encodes CATSRRGDYGYTF.

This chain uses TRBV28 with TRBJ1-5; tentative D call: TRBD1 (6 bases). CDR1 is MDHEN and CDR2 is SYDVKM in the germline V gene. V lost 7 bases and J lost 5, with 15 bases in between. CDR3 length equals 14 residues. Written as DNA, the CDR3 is TGTGCCAGCAAGGACCGTCAGGGGTATCAGCCCCAGCATTTT. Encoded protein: CASKDRQGYQPQHF.

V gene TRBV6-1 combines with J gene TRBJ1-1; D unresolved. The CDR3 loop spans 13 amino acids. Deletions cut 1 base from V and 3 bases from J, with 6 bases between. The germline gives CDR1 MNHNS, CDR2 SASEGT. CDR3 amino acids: CASSEVGYTEAFF. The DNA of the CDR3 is TGTGCCAGCAGTGAAGTTGGGTACACTGAAGCTTTCTTT.

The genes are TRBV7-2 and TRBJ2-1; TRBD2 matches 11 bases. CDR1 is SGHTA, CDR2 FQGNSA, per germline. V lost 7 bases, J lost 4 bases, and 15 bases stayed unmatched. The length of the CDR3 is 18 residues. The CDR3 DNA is TGTGCCAGCACCTCCCCTTGGGTCGGGACTAGCGGTTACAATGAGCAGTTCTTC. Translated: CASTSPWVGTSGYNEQFF.